The clone carrying this T cell receptor (beta chain) was seen only once. This sample stems from a study of blood T cell repertoires in COVID-19. Study details: Sites in the United States, Italy and Spain provided acute and convalescent COVID-19 samples. The cDNA or gDNA used as material had been derived from T cells, B-cell-depleted T cells, or PBMCs.

In the authors' methods: Amplification with reference gene primers provided the estimates of nucleated cell counts. Assay used: immunoSEQ multiplex PCR; TCRdb lists only in-frame clones, some missing. From that table come the V and J calls and clone size; the DNA was used to work out D and trimming. This table has 110,000 to 150,000 clones, about 77% appearing once. CDR1 and CDR2 from the germline V gene are LGHDT and YNNKEL (reference sequence). V was clipped by 5 bases and J by 1 base; unmatched bases: 7. This CDR3 is built from 16 residues. The clonotype originates from a man in his 60s with acute or convalescent COVID-19. Sequenced input: peripheral blood. V and J are TRBV3-1 (or the pseudogene TRBV3-2) and TRBJ2-2; 7 nucleotides match TRBD1. CDR3 nucleotide sequence: TGTGCCAGCAGCATTACCGGGACAGTGAACACCGGGGAGCTGTTTTTT. This gives the protein CASSITGTVNTGELFF.